This T cell receptor beta chain was observed in a study of CD8 T cells in Susac syndrome. CD8+ and CD4+ T cells circulating in blood were sequenced for TCR beta. Each multiple sclerosis control was a treatment-naive patient with relapsing-remitting disease that was either stable or active. Negative isolation was applied to CD8+ and CD4+ T cells, and FACS enrichment was applied to TEMRA cells. With 1 base clipped from V and 4 bases from J, the junction kept 2 bases outside the gene matches. The CDR3 runs 14 residues. The germline CDR1 and CDR2 sequences are SGHTA and FQGNSA. With random hexamers, 0.5 to 1 ug RNA was reverse transcribed. TCR beta CDR3 was amplified by immunoSEQ covering 54 Vbeta and 13 Jbeta. TCRdb passed the immunoSEQ multiplex PCR reads through MiXCR, listing each CDR3 protein once. The sample includes under 200,000 distinct CDR3 sequences, 85% to 95% of them seen just once.

The V gene is TRBV7-2, the J gene TRBJ1-2; TRBD1 matches at 8 bases. The sample was CD8+ T cells from PBMCs. This clonotype was sampled from a human donor with multiple sclerosis. CDR3 nucleotide sequence: TGTGCCAGCAGCTTAGGGGACAGGTTCTATGGCTACACCTTC. The encoded protein is CASSLGDRFYGYTF.